One and the same sample provided the 29 T cell receptor beta chains below, sequenced in a study of CD8+ T cells in alopecia areata. Extracted RNA was reverse transcribed into cDNA, the sequencing template. Using immunoSEQ multiplex PCR, the repertoire was profiled, and TCRdb retains in-frame clones only, with some absent. Of 100,000 to 150,000 clones detected, around 50% appear once; the ten largest clones hold approximately 10%. Sequenced material: NKG2D-low CD8+ T cells sorted from blood. These receptors were obtained from a human donor with alopecia areata.

The chain joins TRBV29-1 to TRBJ1-2, with a weak D call TRBD1 (5 bases). The germline V gene encodes CDR1 SQVTM and CDR2 ANQGSEA. This CDR3 has 15 amino acids. Trimming left V 4 bases short and J 4 bases short, with 19 bases between. The CDR3 coding sequence is TGCAGCGTTGTAAGGGTGGGGGTTACTTCCTATGGCTACACCTTC. Protein sequence: CSVVRVGVTSYGYTF.

This chain joins TRBV27 and TRBJ1-1; D is possibly TRBD1 (6 bases). The ends were cut back, 2 bases at V and 2 bases at J, with 12 bases in the middle. The CDR3 covers 15 residues. Germline V CDR1 and CDR2: MNHEY, SMNVEV (reference sequence). CDR3 sequence: CASSLTGGPNTEAFF. DNA for the CDR3: TGTGCCAGCAGTTTAACCGGGGGGCCCAACACTGAAGCTTTCTTT.

This clone showed up just a few times. This chain joins TRBV7-9 and TRBJ2-7; the match to TRBD1 covers 9 bases. The CDR3 contains 14 residues. Germline assignment: CDR1 SEHNR and CDR2 FQNEAQ (reference sequence). The V gene end was trimmed by 5 bases and the J gene end by 0 bases; junction bases not matched to a gene: 2. The CDR3: CASSGQGSSYEQYF. The CDR3, as DNA: TGTGCCAGCAGCGGACAGGGGTCCTCCTACGAGCAGTACTTC.

The CDR3 reads CASSESGPDRYGYTF. The CDR3 DNA reads TGCGCCAGCAGCGAATCCGGGCCCGATCGGTATGGCTACACCTTC. The rearrangement joins TRBV5-1 to TRBJ1-2; no definite D call. The CDR3 runs 15 residues. Germline V gives CDR1 SGHRS, CDR2 YFSETQ. The V end was cut by 4 bases, the J end by 5 bases, with 18 bases between. Using reference TRBV5-1 and TRBJ1-2 for the parts outside the CDR3, the full variable domain is KAGVTQTPRYLIKTRGQQVTLSCSPISGHRSVSWYQQTPGQGLQFLFEYFSETQRNKGNFPGRFSGRQFSNSRSEMNVSTLELGDSALYLCASSESGPDRYGYTFGSGTRLTVV.

The V and J genes are TRBV9 and TRBJ2-1; D is unresolved. Germline loops: CDR1 SGDLS, CDR2 YYNGEE. The V end lost 4 bases, the J end lost 0 bases, and 11 bases lay between the germline ends. This CDR3 is 15 amino acids long. The CDR3: CASSPSVSSYNEQFF. CDR3 nucleotide sequence: TGTGCCAGCAGCCCCTCGGTGAGCTCCTACAATGAGCAGTTCTTC.

About this clone itself: Other DNA variants within this sample encode the same CDR3. The chain carries TRBV29-1 and TRBJ2-7; D is perhaps TRBD1 or TRBD2 (5 bases each). The CDR3 totals 13 residues. The germline V gene encodes CDR1 SQVTM and CDR2 ANQGSEA. The germline V and J ends were trimmed by 4 bases and 0 bases, with 10 bases remaining between them. The CDR3 protein is CSVAGGSSYEQYF. CDR3 coding DNA: TGCAGCGTTGCTGGGGGAAGCTCCTACGAGCAGTACTTC.

The J gene is TRBJ2-3, the V gene TRBV7-2, with 12 bases matching TRBD2. CDR1 is SGHTA, CDR2 FQGNSA, per germline. This CDR3 comprises 20 residues. The trim removed 0 bases at V and 5 bases at J, leaving 15 bases unmatched. CDR3 nucleotides: TGTGCCAGCAGCTTAGCGGCAGGGGGGCCGCTAGCGGGAGGGTTAGATACGCAGTATTTT. This gives the protein CASSLAAGGPLAGGLDTQYF.

V usage is TRBV28 and J usage is TRBJ1-1, with unresolved D. V was clipped by 2 bases and J by 4 bases, with 2 bases between them. Germline V gene lookup returns CDR1 MDHEN and CDR2 SYDVKM. CDR3 length: 11 amino acids. The DNA for the CDR3 is TGTGCCAGCAGTTTACGCACTGAAGCTTTCTTT. This codes for CASSLRTEAFF. Together with reference TRBV28 and TRBJ1-1, the CDR3 gives the full variable domain: DVKVTQSSRYLVKRTGEKVFLECVQDMDHENMFWYRQDPGLGLRLIYFSYDVKMKEKGDIPEGYSVSREKKERFSLILESASTNQTSMYLCASSLRTEAFFGQGTRLTVV.

A few counts support this clone. This rearrangement joins TRBV29-1 to TRBJ2-5, with D uncertain. With the DNA end fitting TRBJ2-7 better, the J assignment may be wrong. Germline V gene lookup returns CDR1 SQVTM and CDR2 ANQGSEA. CDR3 size: 10 residues. CDR3 nucleotides: TGCAGCGTTGTTGGGAACGAGCAGTACTTC. This codes for CSVVGNEQYF.

The V call is TRBV4-1, the J call TRBJ2-7; no clear D. Germline lookup yields CDR1 MGHRA and CDR2 YSYEKL. The CDR3 is made up of 13 amino acids. Trimming left V 0 bases short and J 2 bases short, with 5 bases between. This chain's CDR3 is CASSQDQAYEQYF. In nucleotides, the CDR3 is TGCGCCAGCAGCCAAGACCAGGCCTACGAGCAGTACTTC.

This clone has more than one count but fewer than ten. CDR3 nucleotide sequence: TGCAGCGTTGAATCTAACCCCCATACGCAGTATTTT. Translated: CSVESNPHTQYF. J is TRBJ2-3 and V is TRBV29-1; D unclear. This CDR3 comprises 12 residues. Per germline, CDR1 SQVTM and CDR2 ANQGSEA. V dropped 2 bases and J dropped 7 bases, with 10 bases sitting between them.

In this sample, this clone turned up a few times. The chain links TRBV9 to TRBJ2-7; the match to TRBD2 covers 11 bases. Trimming at V came to 4 bases and at J to 6 bases, leaving 12 bases not matched to a gene. The CDR3 is made up of 16 amino acids. Germline values: CDR1 SGDLS, CDR2 YYNGEE. The CDR3 is CASSPGGGGTSGEQYF. The DNA of the CDR3 is TGTGCCAGCAGCCCCGGAGGGGGTGGGACTAGCGGCGAGCAGTACTTC.

The rearrangement joins TRBV7-9 to TRBJ2-5, with 7 bases fitting TRBD1. Germline V gene lookup returns CDR1 SEHNR and CDR2 FQNEAQ (reference sequence). The J segment lost 3 bases and the V segment lost 5 bases, leaving 9 bases of the junction unmatched. CDR3 length: 15 residues. CDR3: CASSRLQGQEETQYF. CDR3 nucleotide sequence: TGTGCCAGCAGCCGGCTCCAAGGACAGGAAGAGACCCAGTACTTC.

This chain joins TRBV4-1 and TRBJ2-5; TRBD2 agrees at 8 bases. Germline-derived CDR1 and CDR2 are MGHRA and YSYEKL. The CDR3 is 12 amino acids. The V gene end was trimmed by 8 bases and the J gene end by 5 bases; junction bases not matched to a gene: 4. The CDR3 here is CASRGGLETQYF. The CDR3 DNA reads TGCGCCAGCCGGGGGGGTTTGGAGACCCAGTACTTC.

The chain links TRBV29-1 to TRBJ2-2, with D unresolved. Germline lookup yields CDR1 SQVTM and CDR2 ANQGSEA. CDR3 length: 12 amino acids. V was shortened by 5 bases and J by 1 base, with 5 bases between the two germline ends. CDR3 DNA sequence: TGCAGCGTTTTTGAGAACACCGGGGAGCTGTTTTTT. Amino acid sequence: CSVFENTGELFF.

This clone was picked up one time. The gene calls are TRBV29-1 and TRBJ1-2; 7 nucleotides align to TRBD1. The CDR3 covers 14 residues. V was pared by 5 bases and J by 3 bases, with 9 bases of the junction left unmatched. Per germline, CDR1 SQVTM and CDR2 ANQGSEA. CDR3 protein: CSVPPTGKHYGYTF. CDR3 in DNA: TGCAGCGTTCCCCCGACAGGGAAACACTATGGCTACACCTTC.

The table lists this clone with a few counts. The rearrangement uses TRBV29-1 and TRBJ2-1, with 9 bases lining up with TRBD2. Germline CDR1 and CDR2: SQVTM and ANQGSEA. The junction had 18 bases not matched to a gene; V was cut back by 2 bases and J by 1 base. This CDR3 contains 20 residues. CDR3 protein: CSVELWASGISFGSYNEQFF. The CDR3 DNA reads as TGCAGCGTTGAACTGTGGGCTAGCGGGATCTCTTTTGGGTCCTACAATGAGCAGTTCTTC.

This clone is categorized as medium-sized. CDR3 in amino acids: CASSFDRSGANVLTF. CDR3 nucleotides: TGTGCCAGCAGCTTCGACAGATCTGGGGCCAACGTCCTGACTTTC. This chain uses TRBV9 with TRBJ2-6; tentatively, D is TRBD1 (5 bases). Germline CDR1 and CDR2: SGDLS and YYNGEE. This CDR3 has 15 residues. Trimming pared 4 bases from V and 1 base from J, leaving 9 bases between.

This clone was counted between two and nine times. The V gene is TRBV29-1, the J gene TRBJ2-2; D gene ambiguous. The CDR3 length is 15 residues. Trimming removed 3 bases at V and 3 bases at J, with 14 bases between. The germline CDR1 and CDR2 sequences are SQVTM and ANQGSEA. The CDR3 DNA is TGCAGCGTTGAGTCGTCAGCCTTATACACCGGGGAGCTGTTTTTT. Its translation is CSVESSALYTGELFF.

DNA for the CDR3: TGTGCCAGCAGTTTCGGGCAGACCCAGTACTTC. It translates to CASSFGQTQYF. The genes are TRBV27 and TRBJ2-5; the D is unclear. V gave up 3 bases and J gave up 6 bases, with 5 bases separating them. CDR1 is MNHEY, CDR2 SMNVEV, per germline (reference sequence). The CDR3 has 11 amino acids.

This sequence joins TRBV30 and TRBJ2-1, with 8 bases lining up with TRBD2. Unmatched junction bases numbered 4, after V lost 5 bases and J lost 7 bases. This CDR3 has 12 amino acids. CDR1 is GTSNPN, CDR2 SVGIG, per germline (reference sequence). The CDR3 spells CAWELAGNEQFF. Written as DNA, the CDR3 is TGTGCCTGGGAATTAGCGGGAAATGAGCAGTTCTTC.

This clone was seen only a few times. The chain combines TRBV29-1 with TRBJ2-1; D gene unclear. V dropped 3 bases and J dropped 3 bases, with 9 bases sitting between them. CDR3 length: 13 amino acids. Per the germline V gene, CDR1 is SQVTM and CDR2 is ANQGSEA. The CDR3: CSVDYADYNEQFF. CDR3 DNA sequence: TGCAGCGTTGATTATGCAGACTACAATGAGCAGTTCTTC.

The rearrangement uses TRBV19 and TRBJ1-5; D is uncertain. The CDR3 is 13 residues long. Germline V CDR1 and CDR2: LNHDA, SQIVND (reference sequence). Trimming pared 7 bases from V and 0 bases from J, leaving 7 bases between. CDR3: CASTVNSNQPQHF. CDR3 DNA: TGTGCCAGTACGGTTAATAGCAATCAGCCCCAGCATTTT.

The V gene is TRBV2, the J gene TRBJ2-2; D perhaps matches TRBD1 (5 bases). CDR1 and CDR2 (germline): SNHLY, FYNNEI. The CDR3 runs to 15 residues. V lost 5 bases, J lost 4 bases, and 14 bases lay in between. CDR3 protein: CASSSSGLGTGELFF. The CDR3 DNA follows: TGTGCCAGCAGTAGCTCAGGGTTGGGCACCGGGGAGCTGTTTTTT.

The gene calls are TRBV29-1 and TRBJ2-5; TRBD1 matches at 8 bases. Judging by the DNA end, TRBJ2-7 fits better; the J call may be wrong. This CDR3 region has 14 residues. Germline CDR1 and CDR2: SQVTM and ANQGSEA. Here the CDR3 DNA reads TGCAGCGTTGAAGATACCAGGGGGCTGTACGAGCAGTACTTC. It yields the protein CSVEDTRGLYEQYF.

This chain joins TRBV4-1 and TRBJ2-7, with 12 bases matching TRBD2. Germline loops: CDR1 MGHRA, CDR2 YSYEKL. The CDR3 has 15 residues. V trimming: 0 bases; J trimming: 12 bases; junction bases outside the gene matches: 9. The CDR3 DNA is TGCGCCAGCAGCCAAGATGGACTAGCGGGAAATGTGGCGTACTTC. This translates into CASSQDGLAGNVAYF.

The V gene is TRBV4-2, the J gene TRBJ2-3; D possibly matches TRBD1 or TRBD2 (5 bases each). The CDR3 length is 16 residues. The ends were cut back, 4 bases at V and 2 bases at J, with 16 bases in the middle. CDR1 is LGHNA and CDR2 is YNFKEQ in the germline V gene. Written as DNA, the CDR3 is TGTGCCAGCAGCCTCACCCGGGGCGGCATCACAGATACGCAGTATTTT. Its protein is CASSLTRGGITDTQYF.

The chain uses TRBV6-1 and TRBJ2-2, with TRBD1 as a possible D gene (5 bases). Between the trimmed V and J ends, which lost 4 bases and 0 bases, there was a span of 9 bases. In germline, CDR1 is MNHNS, CDR2 SASEGT. The CDR3 has 15 residues. CDR3 nucleotide sequence: TGTGCCAGCAGTGTTAGGACAACGAACACCGGGGAGCTGTTTTTT. It yields the protein CASSVRTTNTGELFF.

This clone was found a few times. The chain carries TRBV29-1 and TRBJ2-2; D gene uncertain. The CDR3 length is 14 residues. Between the trimmed V and J ends, which lost 5 bases and 2 bases, there was a span of 12 bases. Germline V CDR1 and CDR2: SQVTM, ANQGSEA. CDR3 bases: TGCAGCGTTCCCAGGACCGATAACACCGGGGAGCTGTTTTTT. It translates to CSVPRTDNTGELFF.